The source of this T cell receptor (beta chain) is a study of OX40 agonist ivuxolimab in advanced cancers. Whole-study findings and limits: The study observed clonal expansion of CD4+ and CD8+ blood T cells by week 6 at 0.1 to 3.0 mg/kg. On average, CD8+ T cells showed a greater number of expanded clones than CD4+.

At cycle 4 day 1, cycle 7 day 1, and baseline, blood was sampled. Data came from immunoSEQ multiplex PCR; TCRdb stores just in-frame clones and leaves some out. Of around 76,000 clones listed, around 83% are singletons. CDR1 is ENHRY, CDR2 SYGVKD, per germline. V was cut by 9 bases and J by 0 bases, with 15 bases left in between. This CDR3 has 15 amino acids. A note on this clone: Its antigen is unidentified.

This TCR came from an adult with an advanced solid tumor such as melanoma, head and neck, liver or kidney cancer. The material sequenced was CD4+ or CD8+ T cells sorted from blood, taken in a trial of the OX40 agonist ivuxolimab. The V call is TRBV10-3, the J call TRBJ1-3, with D tentatively TRBD1 (6 bases). The CDR3 sequence: CAISTGQSSGNTIYF. In nucleotides, the CDR3 is TGTGCCATTAGTACCGGACAGAGCTCTGGAAACACCATATATTTT.